Shown below are 30 T cell receptor beta chains from a single sample sequenced in a study of blood T cell repertoires in COVID-19. This table comes from immunoSEQ multiplex PCR, and its TCRdb copy is limited to in-frame clones, with some not included. The sample lists 150,000 to 200,000 clones; under 85% were seen once. Sequenced: peripheral blood. All receptors come from a man aged 55 to 70 with active or convalescent COVID-19.

The chain carries TRBV6-1 and TRBJ1-5, with D unclear. The germline V and J ends were trimmed by 1 base and 2 bases, with 12 bases remaining between them. The germline gives CDR1 MNHNS, CDR2 SASEGT. This CDR3 region has 16 residues. In DNA, the CDR3 is TGTGCCAGCAGTGAAGGGGCAGGTGCACGCAATCAGCCCCAGCATTTT. It codes for CASSEGAGARNQPQHF.

The chain has TRBV28 and TRBJ2-7; TRBD1 matches at 8 bases. CDR1 MDHEN and CDR2 SYDVKM come from the germline V gene. The J segment lost 3 bases and the V segment lost 5 bases, leaving 12 bases of the junction unmatched. The length of the CDR3 is 16 residues. The CDR3 DNA reads TGTGCCAGCAGTGGATCCGGGACAGGACCTGGCTACGAGCAGTACTTC. Translating it yields CASSGSGTGPGYEQYF.

V is TRBV9 and J is TRBJ2-2; TRBD2 matches at 9 bases. Germline V gene lookup returns CDR1 SGDLS and CDR2 YYNGEE. Trimming cost V 4 bases and J 0 bases; bases outside gene matches: 4. The CDR3 is 16 amino acids. This chain's CDR3 is CASSPSGTANTGELFF. In nucleotides, the CDR3 is TGTGCCAGCAGCCCTAGCGGGACCGCGAACACCGGGGAGCTGTTTTTT.

The V call is TRBV9, the J call TRBJ2-7, with TRBD1 matching over 8 bases. Trimming cost V 3 bases and J 2 bases; bases outside gene matches: 7. The CDR3 has 15 amino acids. The germline V gene encodes CDR1 SGDLS and CDR2 YYNGEE. CDR3 protein: CASSAQGAAPYEQYF. Here the CDR3 DNA reads TGTGCCAGCAGCGCGCAGGGGGCAGCCCCCTACGAGCAGTACTTC.

In its sample, this clone was seen many times. The chain carries TRBV10-3 and TRBJ1-5; maybe TRBD1 (6 bases). Trimming took off 10 bases at V and 0 bases at J, with 13 bases between the two ends. Germline-derived CDR1 and CDR2 are ENHRY and SYGVKD. This CDR3 has 14 residues. CDR3 sequence: CATVQGLSNQPQHF. The CDR3 region has the DNA TGTGCCACCGTTCAGGGGCTTAGCAATCAGCCCCAGCATTTT.

This chain's CDR3 is CASSLGTSYQPQHF. The CDR3 nucleotides read TGTGCCAGCAGCTTGGGGACTTCATATCAGCCCCAGCATTTT. The chain recombines TRBV5-5 with TRBJ1-5; D gene ambiguous. This CDR3 region has 14 residues. CDR1 is SGHKS, CDR2 YYEKEE, per germline (reference sequence). The germline V and J ends were trimmed by 0 bases and 5 bases, with 9 bases remaining between them.

This chain uses TRBV11-2 with TRBJ1-2; TRBD1 aligns across 12 bases. The CDR3 contains 15 residues. Trimming at V came to 3 bases and at J to 4 bases, leaving 3 bases not matched to a gene. Looked up from germline, CDR1 is SGHAT and CDR2 is FQNNGV. In DNA form, the CDR3 reads TGTGCCAGCAGCTTCGGGACAGGGGGCCCCTATGGCTACACCTTC. Amino acids: CASSFGTGGPYGYTF.

This clone was counted ten times or more. This rearrangement joins TRBV6-4 to TRBJ2-1, with 7 bases that match TRBD2. The trim removed 5 bases at V and 3 bases at J, leaving 1 base unmatched. The V gene's germline CDR1 is MRHNA and CDR2 SNTAGT. CDR3 length: 13 residues. Here the CDR3 DNA reads TGTGCCAGCAGTAGCGGGATCTACAATGAGCAGTTCTTC. As protein: CASSSGIYNEQFF.

The DNA of the CDR3 is TGTGCCAGCAGTGTAAGAAGCGGGAGCGGTAATGAGCAGTTCTTC. Translating gives CASSVRSGSGNEQFF. The V call is TRBV2, the J call TRBJ2-1, with 8 bases matching TRBD2. This CDR3 is built from 15 residues. The germline gives CDR1 SNHLY, CDR2 FYNNEI. V was clipped by 4 bases and J by 7 bases; unmatched bases: 9. The full variable domain, completed using reference TRBV2 and TRBJ2-1, is EPEVTQTPSHQVTQMGQEVILRCVPISNHLYFYWYRQILGQKVEFLVSFYNNEISEKSEIFDDQFSVERPDGSNFTLKIRSTKLEDSAMYFCASSVRSGSGNEQFFGPGTRLTVL.

This rearrangement joins TRBV29-1 to TRBJ1-2; tentative D call: TRBD1 (5 bases). The V gene lost 3 bases and the J gene lost 1 base, with 12 bases spanning the gap. CDR3 length equals 14 residues. The V gene's germline CDR1 is SQVTM and CDR2 ANQGSEA. The chain's CDR3 is CSVEGRGVNYGYTF. The CDR3 region has the DNA TGCAGCGTTGAGGGGCGAGGAGTTAACTATGGCTACACCTTC.

The gene calls are TRBV10-3 and TRBJ1-5; a weak D match, TRBD1 (5 bases). The CDR3 extends over 14 amino acids. Per germline, CDR1 ENHRY and CDR2 SYGVKD. The ends were cut back, 7 bases at V and 5 bases at J, with 15 bases in the middle. The CDR3 DNA follows: TGTGCCATCAAGAGCGGGGAGGGGTATCAGCCCCAGCATTTT. It translates to CAIKSGEGYQPQHF.

The CDR3 DNA follows: TGTGCCAGCAGCTTGAGCGGACCGGCGAACACCGGGGAGCTGTTTTTT. Protein sequence: CASSLSGPANTGELFF. The chain employs TRBV7-9 and TRBJ2-2, with D possibly being TRBD2 (5 bases). The V end was cut by 3 bases, the J end by 0 bases, with 11 bases between. Germline CDR1 SEHNR, CDR2 FQNEAQ (reference sequence). The CDR3 loop spans 16 amino acids.

The V and J genes are TRBV11-2 and TRBJ2-1; D is possibly TRBD2 (6 bases). V was cut by 2 bases and J by 4 bases, with 15 bases left in between. The CDR3 runs 16 residues. Germline V lookup: CDR1 SGHAT, CDR2 FQNNGV. The CDR3 spells CASSLISGSAYNEQFF. The CDR3 DNA is TGTGCCAGCAGCTTAATTTCCGGGAGCGCTTACAATGAGCAGTTCTTC.

Only one count was recorded for this clone. V is TRBV28 and J is TRBJ1-3; unclear D gene. The V end was cut by 7 bases, the J end by 2 bases, with 9 bases between. Germline loops: CDR1 MDHEN, CDR2 SYDVKM. CDR3 length equals 13 residues. CDR3 coding DNA: TGTGCCAGCATTACCAGGCCTGGAAACACCATATATTTT. Translating gives CASITRPGNTIYF.

This clone was counted between two and nine times. The chain carries TRBV15 and TRBJ1-5, with 7 positions matching TRBD1. V shed 1 base and J 3 bases; nucleotides not matched to a gene: 6. This CDR3 has 16 amino acids. CDR1 and CDR2 from the germline V gene are LNHNV and YYDKDF (reference sequence). For the CDR3, the DNA is TGTGCCACCAGCAGAGTGGGGACAGAGTACAATCAGCCCCAGCATTTT. Translation gives CATSRVGTEYNQPQHF.

V is TRBV7-7 and J is TRBJ2-5; no reliable D call. This CDR3 region has 14 residues. Germline V lookup: CDR1 SSHAT, CDR2 FNYEAQ (reference sequence). Trimming stripped 1 base from V and 5 bases from J, with 11 bases between. In nucleotides, the CDR3 is TGTGCCAGCAGCTTAGGGGCAGATGGTGAGACCCAGTACTTC. Its translation: CASSLGADGETQYF.

This clone is a singleton in its sample. In nucleotides, the CDR3 is TGTGCCAGCTCACCACCTGGGGCGGCAGGGGGCAACTATGGCTACACCTTC. Translation gives CASSPPGAAGGNYGYTF. The V and J genes are TRBV18 and TRBJ1-2; TRBD1 matches 8 bases. The CDR3 consists of 17 residues. The junction had 8 bases not matched to a gene; V was cut back by 0 bases and J by 2 bases. Germline CDR1 and CDR2: KGHSH and LQKENI.

J is TRBJ1-1 and V is TRBV19; 10 bases are shared with TRBD1. CDR1 is LNHDA, CDR2 SQIVND, per germline (reference sequence). The trim removed 3 bases at V and 4 bases at J, leaving 2 bases unmatched. This CDR3 comprises 14 residues. CDR3 nucleotides: TGTGCCAGTAGTATTTGGGACAGGGGCACTGAAGCTTTCTTT. It is translated as CASSIWDRGTEAFF. Using reference TRBV19 and TRBJ1-1 for the parts outside the CDR3, the full variable domain is DGGITQSPKYLFRKEGQNVTLSCEQNLNHDAMYWYRQDPGQGLRLIYYSQIVNDFQKGDIAEGYSVSREKKESFPLTVTSAQKNPTAFYLCASSIWDRGTEAFFGQGTRLTVV.

This clone occurred a few times. The CDR3 DNA follows: TGTGGGGGAGCGGGGCGTACGGAAACAGGCATATATTTT. Protein product: CGGAGRTETGIYF. The V gene is TRBV21-1, the J gene TRBJ1-3. TRBV21-1 constitutes a pseudogene. CDR3 size: 13 residues.

This clone has just a few counts. CDR3 coding DNA: TGTGCCAGCAGCCCCGGGACAGGGAATTACGAGCAGTACTTC. Translating it yields CASSPGTGNYEQYF. The chain couples TRBV5-6 to TRBJ2-7, with TRBD1 matching 9 bases. The CDR3 has 14 residues. With 4 bases clipped from V and 4 bases from J, the junction kept 6 bases outside the gene matches. CDR1 is SGHDT, CDR2 YYEEEE, per germline. Together with reference TRBV5-6 and TRBJ2-7, the CDR3 gives the full variable domain: DAGVTQSPTHLIKTRGQQVTLRCSPKSGHDTVSWYQQALGQGPQFIFQYYEEEERQRGNFPDRFSGHQFPNYSSELNVNALLLGDSALYLCASSPGTGNYEQYFGPGTRLTVT.

The chain uses TRBV6-2 or TRBV6-3 and TRBJ2-7; 9 nucleotides align to TRBD2. CDR3 length: 15 amino acids. V gave up 5 bases and J gave up 3 bases; unmatched junction bases: 8. The germline V gene encodes CDR1 MNHEY and CDR2 SVGEGT. The CDR3 region is CASSPPRREGYEQYF. The CDR3 DNA reads as TGTGCCAGCAGTCCCCCCCGGCGGGAGGGCTACGAGCAGTACTTC.

The rearrangement links TRBV2 to TRBJ1-1; TRBD1 matches at 8 bases. Germline-derived CDR1 and CDR2 are SNHLY and FYNNEI. The junction had 7 bases not matched to a gene; V was cut back by 6 bases and J by 7 bases. This CDR3 region has 13 residues. The chain's CDR3 is CASSRTGISEAFF. For the CDR3, the DNA is TGTGCCAGCAGCCGGACAGGGATTAGTGAAGCTTTCTTT.

The chain couples TRBV18 to TRBJ1-1; D not certain. V lost 1 base and J 7 bases, leaving 7 bases between the germline ends. The germline CDR1 and CDR2 sequences are KGHSH and LQKENI. The CDR3 has 12 amino acids. The CDR3 bases are TGTGCCAGCTCACCACGGCAGGATGAAGCTTTCTTT. It is translated as CASSPRQDEAFF.

This clone came up a few times. The gene calls are TRBV5-6 and TRBJ2-1; no reliable D call. From germline, CDR1 is SGHDT and CDR2 YYEEEE. V lost 0 bases, J lost 0 bases, and 10 bases lay in between. The CDR3 contains 16 residues. The CDR3 region is CASSLVGTSSYNEQFF. CDR3 nucleotide sequence: TGTGCCAGCAGCTTGGTTGGCACAAGCTCCTACAATGAGCAGTTCTTC. Using reference TRBV5-6 and TRBJ2-1 for the parts outside the CDR3, the full variable domain is DAGVTQSPTHLIKTRGQQVTLRCSPKSGHDTVSWYQQALGQGPQFIFQYYEEEERQRGNFPDRFSGHQFPNYSSELNVNALLLGDSALYLCASSLVGTSSYNEQFFGPGTRLTVL.

This chain links TRBV14 with TRBJ1-1; no clear D gene. The CDR3 spans 12 residues. V lost 4 bases to trimming and J lost 6 bases, with 9 bases between them. Germline CDR1 reads SGHDN; CDR2 reads FVKESK. CDR3 in DNA: TGTGCCAGCAGCCGGGAGGTTGCTGAAGCTTTCTTT. Residues: CASSREVAEAFF.

The chain is built from TRBV2 and TRBJ2-7, with TRBD1 matching over 9 bases. Germline V gene data show CDR1 as SNHLY and CDR2 as FYNNEI. This CDR3 is 15 amino acids long. J lost 2 bases, V lost 1 base, and 3 bases had no gene match. The CDR3 protein is CASSEGTGDPYEQYF. Here the CDR3 DNA reads TGTGCCAGCAGTGAAGGGACAGGGGATCCCTACGAGCAGTACTTC.

This clone was picked up a small number of times. This chain links TRBV14 with TRBJ1-2, with no clear D. This CDR3 is 14 amino acids long. The germline V gene has CDR1 SGHDN and CDR2 FVKESK. V lost 2 bases and J 0 bases, leaving 7 bases between the germline ends. The CDR3: CASSQNRANYGYTF. The DNA of the CDR3 is TGTGCCAGCAGCCAAAACAGAGCTAACTATGGCTACACCTTC.

V usage is TRBV6-5 and J usage is TRBJ1-5; TRBD1 matches 11 bases. The germline V gene encodes CDR1 MNHEY and CDR2 SVGAGI. The CDR3 sequence is 15 residues long. V was clipped by 6 bases and J by 2 bases; unmatched bases: 3. The DNA of the CDR3 is TGTGCCAGCAGGAGGACAGGGGGCGGCAATCAGCCCCAGCATTTT. This sequence encodes CASRRTGGGNQPQHF.

V usage is TRBV28 and J usage is TRBJ1-4, with 7 bases fitting TRBD1. J gave up 4 bases and V 3 bases, and 5 bases lay outside the gene matches. Per the germline V gene, CDR1 is MDHEN and CDR2 is SYDVKM. The CDR3 covers 15 residues. In nucleotides, the CDR3 is TGTGCCAGCAGTTTTGGGGACAGTTATAATGAAAAACTGTTTTTT. It encodes CASSFGDSYNEKLFF.

The table lists this clone with a count of one. V and J are TRBV28 and TRBJ2-7, with 12 bases identical to TRBD2. V was clipped by 0 bases and J by 7 bases; unmatched bases: 4. Germline values: CDR1 MDHEN, CDR2 SYDVKM. This CDR3 region has 15 residues. The CDR3 DNA reads as TGTGCCAGCAGTTTATGGACTAGCGGGAGTCTTGAGCAGTACTTC. It encodes CASSLWTSGSLEQYF.